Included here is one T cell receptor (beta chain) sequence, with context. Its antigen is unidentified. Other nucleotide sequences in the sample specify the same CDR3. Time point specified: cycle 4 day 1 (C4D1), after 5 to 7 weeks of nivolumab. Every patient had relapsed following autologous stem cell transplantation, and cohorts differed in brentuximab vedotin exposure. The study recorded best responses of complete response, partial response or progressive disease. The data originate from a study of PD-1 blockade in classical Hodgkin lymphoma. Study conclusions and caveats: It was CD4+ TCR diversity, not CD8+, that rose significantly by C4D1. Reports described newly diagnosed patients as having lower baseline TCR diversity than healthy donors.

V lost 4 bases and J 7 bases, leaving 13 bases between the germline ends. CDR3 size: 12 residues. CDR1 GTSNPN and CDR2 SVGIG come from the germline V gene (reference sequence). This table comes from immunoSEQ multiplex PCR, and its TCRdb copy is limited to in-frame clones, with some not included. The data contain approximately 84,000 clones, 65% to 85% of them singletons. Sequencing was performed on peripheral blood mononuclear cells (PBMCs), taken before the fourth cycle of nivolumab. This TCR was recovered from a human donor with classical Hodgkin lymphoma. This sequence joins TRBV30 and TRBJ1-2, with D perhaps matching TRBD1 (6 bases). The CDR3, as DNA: TGTGCCTGGAATAGGCAGGGGTTTGGCTACACCTTC. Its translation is CAWNRQGFGYTF.